A single sample is the source of the 20 T cell receptor beta chains below, sequenced in a study of blood T cell repertoires in COVID-19. Measured with immunoSEQ multiplex PCR; TCRdb has only the in-frame clones, and not every one. The profile shows about 52,000 clones, approximately 85% of them singletons. Sequenced: peripheral blood. The receptor source for this set is a human donor in a cohort sampled during active COVID-19.

The CDR3 DNA reads as TGCAGTGCTAGTCGGGGGGGAAGCACAGATACGCAGTATTTT. Translating gives CSASRGGSTDTQYF. V is TRBV20-1 and J is TRBJ2-3, with TRBD2 matching 8 bases. CDR1 is DFQATT and CDR2 is SNEGSKA in the germline V gene (reference sequence). V was pared by 3 bases and J by 0 bases, with 2 bases of the junction left unmatched. This CDR3 comprises 14 residues.

This chain links TRBV5-1 with TRBJ2-5; TRBD1 aligns across 7 bases. The CDR3 contains 16 residues. The germline V gene encodes CDR1 SGHRS and CDR2 YFSETQ. Trimming cost V 5 bases and J 2 bases; bases outside gene matches: 12. This chain's CDR3 is CASSFQGQAIQETQYF. In nucleotides, the CDR3 is TGCGCCAGCAGTTTTCAAGGACAGGCCATTCAAGAGACCCAGTACTTC.

V usage is TRBV7-9 and J usage is TRBJ2-3; 8 bases fit TRBD2. Germline V gives CDR1 SEHNR, CDR2 FQNEAQ (reference sequence). V was clipped by 5 bases and J by 1 base; unmatched bases: 2. The length of the CDR3 is 14 residues. CDR3 in amino acids: CASSLTSGTDTQYF. In nucleotides, the CDR3 is TGTGCCAGCAGCCTGACTAGCGGCACAGATACGCAGTATTTT.

The CDR3 region is CASRRQGSDGYTF. The CDR3 DNA is TGCGCCAGCAGGAGGCAGGGGAGCGATGGCTACACCTTC. This chain joins TRBV5-1 and TRBJ1-2, with D tentatively TRBD1 (6 bases). The CDR3 is 13 residues long. Trimming shortened V by 5 bases and J by 6 bases, and 14 bases separated the two germline ends. Germline V gene lookup returns CDR1 SGHRS and CDR2 YFSETQ. The variable domain in full, completed from reference TRBV5-1 and TRBJ1-2, reads KAGVTQTPRYLIKTRGQQVTLSCSPISGHRSVSWYQQTPGQGLQFLFEYFSETQRNKGNFPGRFSGRQFSNSRSEMNVSTLELGDSALYLCASRRQGSDGYTFGSGTRLTVV.

The genes are TRBV24-1 and TRBJ2-3; the match to TRBD2 covers 10 bases. CDR1 KGHDR and CDR2 SFDVKD come from the germline V gene. V trimming: 5 bases; J trimming: 2 bases; junction bases outside the gene matches: 9. The CDR3 extends over 17 amino acids. CDR3 nucleotide sequence: TGTGCCACCAGTGCCGAGAGGCTAGCGGGAGTCACAGATACGCAGTATTTT. Its translation is CATSAERLAGVTDTQYF.

This chain joins TRBV19 and TRBJ1-2, with D possibly matching TRBD1 (5 bases). CDR3 length: 12 residues. Germline CDR1 is LNHDA and CDR2 is SQIVND (reference sequence). Trimming stripped 2 bases from V and 8 bases from J, with 9 bases between. In DNA, the CDR3 is TGTGCCAGTAGTATAATAGGGGCCGGCTACACCTTC. Translated: CASSIIGAGYTF.

The chain recombines TRBV4-2 with TRBJ2-3, with 9 bases identical to TRBD2. Germline V gene data show CDR1 as LGHNA and CDR2 as YNFKEQ. V lost 4 bases and J lost 3; bases outside the gene matches: 5. CDR3 length: 15 residues. CDR3: CASSRIAGVTDTQYF. In DNA form, the CDR3 reads TGTGCCAGCAGCCGAATAGCGGGGGTTACAGATACGCAGTATTTT.

J is TRBJ2-5 and V is TRBV5-1; weak D call: TRBD1 (5 bases). This CDR3 spans 17 amino acids. V was pared by 0 bases and J by 0 bases, with 15 bases between. Germline V gene sequence: CDR1 SGHRS, CDR2 YFSETQ. The CDR3 sequence: CASSLGIGAYYQETQYF. CDR3 coding DNA: TGCGCCAGCAGCTTGGGGATAGGGGCATACTACCAAGAGACCCAGTACTTC.

This clone was detected only a few times. V and J are TRBV2 and TRBJ1-1; D ambiguous. The germline V gene encodes CDR1 SNHLY and CDR2 FYNNEI. The V end lost 7 bases, the J end lost 2 bases, and 8 bases lay between the germline ends. This CDR3 comprises 12 residues. This CDR3 is CASKNSNTEAFF. CDR3 coding DNA: TGTGCCAGCAAAAACAGTAACACTGAAGCTTTCTTT.

This clone was counted between two and nine times. In DNA, the CDR3 is TGCGCCAGCAGCTTGGTACTAGGTGTTGGCTACACCTTC. It encodes CASSLVLGVGYTF. V gene TRBV5-1 combines with J gene TRBJ1-2; D is undetermined. This CDR3 has 13 amino acids. The V gene lost 0 bases and the J gene lost 7 bases, with 10 bases spanning the gap. Germline assignment: CDR1 SGHRS and CDR2 YFSETQ.

The chain uses TRBV15 and TRBJ1-2; D may be TRBD1 (6 bases). Germline V gives CDR1 LNHNV, CDR2 YYDKDF (reference sequence). Trimming shortened V by 0 bases and J by 4 bases, and 15 bases separated the two germline ends. This CDR3 is 16 amino acids long. DNA for the CDR3: TGTGCCACCAGCAGAGATCCGGGGGGCAGGTCCTATGGCTACACCTTC. Encoded protein: CATSRDPGGRSYGYTF. The variable domain in full, with the rest retrieved from reference TRBV15 and TRBJ1-2, is DAMVIQNPRYQVTQFGKPVTLSCSQTLNHNVMYWYQQKSSQAPKLLFHYYDKDFNNEADTPDNFQSRRPNTSFCFLDIRSPGLGDTAMYLCATSRDPGGRSYGYTFGSGTRLTVV.

Remarks on this clone: This CDR3 is also generated by other DNA sequences in the sample. The J gene is TRBJ2-2, the V gene TRBV5-1, with TRBD1 identical over 8 bases. CDR1 is SGHRS and CDR2 is YFSETQ in the germline V gene. This CDR3 spans 15 amino acids. V dropped 3 bases and J dropped 3; count of bases not matched to a gene: 4. The DNA for the CDR3 is TGCGCCAGCAGCTCCGGACAGGGAGACACCGGGGAGCTGTTTTTT. It encodes CASSSGQGDTGELFF.

The chain has TRBV30 and TRBJ1-5; 10 positions agree with TRBD1. Germline values: CDR1 GTSNPN, CDR2 SVGIG (reference sequence). This CDR3 spans 14 amino acids. J gave up 2 bases and V 5 bases, and 3 bases lay outside the gene matches. CDR3 protein: CAWSGTGGNQPQHF. The CDR3 coding sequence is TGTGCCTGGTCAGGGACAGGGGGCAATCAGCCCCAGCATTTT.

This clone was counted only a few times. The chain combines TRBV6-5 with TRBJ1-2; D might be TRBD1 (5 bases). Germline V lookup: CDR1 MNHEY, CDR2 SVGAGI. There are 13 residues in the CDR3. V lost 8 bases, J lost 4 bases, and 14 bases lay in between. CDR3 protein: CASRLDSSYGYTF. The CDR3 nucleotides are TGTGCCAGCCGCCTTGACAGTTCCTATGGCTACACCTTC.

V is TRBV7-6 and J is TRBJ2-7, with TRBD2 matching over 11 bases. J lost 6 bases, V lost 5 bases, and 18 bases had no gene match. The CDR3 runs to 18 residues. Germline V lookup: CDR1 SGHVS, CDR2 FNYEAQ. CDR3 coding DNA: TGTGCCAGCAGCCCGCGTGGTGGGGGGGGGACTAGCGGTCTCGAGCAGTACTTC. Protein sequence: CASSPRGGGGTSGLEQYF.

The genes are TRBV5-4 and TRBJ1-2, with D hard to call. The ends were cut back, 3 bases at V and 4 bases at J, with 13 bases in the middle. The germline gives CDR1 SGHNT, CDR2 YYREEE (reference sequence). The CDR3 consists of 14 residues. This CDR3 is CASSSLTSTYGYTF. The CDR3, as DNA: TGTGCCAGCAGCTCGTTGACAAGTACCTATGGCTACACCTTC.

This clone was seen more than once but under ten times. The chain has TRBV1 and TRBJ2-7; the D call of TRBD2 is as the table states it, not checked on the DNA. TRBV1 is a pseudogene. CDR3 length: 20 amino acids. CDR3: CTSSRSDPRLAGDSASEQYF. CDR3 nucleotide sequence: TGCACCAGCAGCCGATCCGACCCGAGACTAGCGGGAGATTCGGCTAGCGAGCAGTACTTC.

V is TRBV9 and J is TRBJ2-7; unclear D gene. This CDR3 region has 15 residues. V was cut by 0 bases and J by 2 bases, with 12 bases left in between. Germline V gene data show CDR1 as SGDLS and CDR2 as YYNGEE. As DNA, the CDR3 is TGTGCCAGCAGCGTAGGTGCGACGGAGACCTACGAGCAGTACTTC. This gives the protein CASSVGATETYEQYF. The whole variable domain, filled in from reference TRBV9 and TRBJ2-7, reads DSGVTQTPKHLITATGQRVTLRCSPRSGDLSVYWYQQSLDQGLQFLIQYYNGEERAKGNILERFSAQQFPDLHSELNLSSLELGDSALYFCASSVGATETYEQYFGPGTRLTVT.

The chain carries TRBV29-1 and TRBJ2-1; 8 nucleotides align to TRBD2. Germline loops: CDR1 SQVTM, CDR2 ANQGSEA. The length of the CDR3 is 14 residues. Trimming took 6 bases from V and 2 from J; bases not matched to a gene: 6. CDR3 in DNA: TGCAGCGTCGGTTTGGGACTAGCCTACAATGAGCAGTTCTTC. Its protein product is CSVGLGLAYNEQFF.

The chain recombines TRBV7-2 with TRBJ2-3; 8 bases match TRBD2. The CDR3 is 14 residues long. Germline CDR1 SGHTA, CDR2 FQGNSA. J was trimmed by 2 bases and V by 5 bases; bases with no gene match: 3. In DNA form, the CDR3 reads TGTGCCAGCAGCCCTGGACTAGCCACAGATACGCAGTATTTT. This translates into CASSPGLATDTQYF.